In its sample, the clone carrying this T cell receptor (beta chain) was seen many times. Researchers made TCR beta libraries by using iRepertoire HTBI primers and running Arm-PCR on CDR3 regions. TCRdb re-derived calls from the multiplex PCR reads in MiXCR, one entry per CDR3 protein. Of 450,000 to 600,000 distinct CDR3 sequences in the sample, roughly 14% are singletons; the top ten hold 8.5% to 10%. The data are from a study of regulatory T cells in long-lasting Graves disease. Specified time point: newly diagnosed GD, antithyroid drugs for less than 3 months. The TCR library was made from RNA extracted from PBMCs. V was shortened by 10 bases and J by 7 bases, with 8 bases between the two germline ends. From germline, CDR1 is SNHLY and CDR2 FYNNEI. The CDR3 has 9 residues. The same data also contributed to another study, on T cells in Graves' hyperthyroidism and ophthalmopathy. This second study notes: The HTBI primer set served for first-round RT-PCR of the TCR CDR3.

The receptor's source is a man younger than 45 with Graves disease. The source was peripheral blood mononuclear cells (PBMCs), collected at new diagnosis, from a patient treated with antithyroid drugs. The chain combines TRBV2 with TRBJ2-7, with no clear D. The CDR3 region is CATSVEQYF. In DNA, the CDR3 is TGTGCCACCTCGGTTGAGCAGTACTTC.